Each of the 16 T cell receptor beta chains below was sequenced from the same sample in a study of blood T cell repertoires in COVID-19. The assay was immunoSEQ multiplex PCR, and TCRdb's table has in-frame clones only and misses some. The table lists around 68,000 clones, approximately 90% of them singletons. The sequencing sample was made of peripheral blood. These receptors all come from a man aged 50 to 60 with acute or convalescent COVID-19.

The V and J genes are TRBV6-2 or TRBV6-3 and TRBJ1-1; no clear D gene. The CDR3 is 14 residues long. The germline V gene encodes CDR1 MNHEY and CDR2 SVGEGT. V shed 5 bases and J shed 6 bases, with 16 bases lying between them. CDR3 protein: CASSLQPQVAEAFF. The CDR3 DNA is TGTGCCAGCAGTCTACAACCCCAGGTCGCTGAAGCTTTCTTT.

The J gene is TRBJ1-2, the V gene TRBV30; 8 bases align to TRBD1. The CDR3 is made up of 13 amino acids. The V and J ends lost 2 bases and 5 bases, in that order; junction bases with no gene match: 4. Germline V gene sequence: CDR1 GTSNPN, CDR2 SVGIG (reference sequence). The CDR3 DNA is TGTGCCTGGAGTCGGGACAGGCGGTATGGCTACACCTTC. Amino acids: CAWSRDRRYGYTF.

This clone came up once. V is TRBV2 and J is TRBJ1-6; possible D gene TRBD1, 5 bases. From germline, CDR1 is SNHLY and CDR2 FYNNEI. V shed 0 bases and J shed 4 bases, with 7 bases lying between them. The CDR3 covers 15 residues. The CDR3, as DNA: TGTGCCAGCAGTGAAGCGAGACAGTATAATTCACCCCTCCACTTT. It codes for CASSEARQYNSPLHF.

The V and J genes are TRBV7-9 and TRBJ1-1; no firm D call. V was pared by 5 bases and J by 6 bases, with 16 bases between. The CDR3 runs 14 residues. Per the germline V gene, CDR1 is SEHNR and CDR2 is FQNEAQ (reference sequence). The CDR3 sequence is CASSLPDGVAEAFF. The CDR3 DNA sequence: TGTGCCAGCAGCCTCCCAGACGGGGTAGCTGAAGCTTTCTTT.

The V call is TRBV30, the J call TRBJ1-1; 7 bases map to TRBD1. The trim removed 2 bases at V and 4 bases at J, leaving 4 bases unmatched. Germline CDR1 reads GTSNPN; CDR2 reads SVGIG (reference sequence). The CDR3 has 13 residues. The CDR3 DNA reads as TGTGCCTGGAGTAGGACAGGTGGCACTGAAGCTTTCTTT. Amino acid sequence: CAWSRTGGTEAFF.

The chain recombines TRBV11-1 with TRBJ1-2, with 8 nucleotides matching TRBD1. This CDR3 is built from 14 residues. V shed 5 bases, J shed 4 bases, and the junction held 6 bases outside the gene matches. The germline V gene encodes CDR1 SGHAT and CDR2 FQDESV (reference sequence). The CDR3 region is CASSGRQGRYGYTF. As DNA, the CDR3 is TGTGCCAGCAGCGGGCGACAGGGGCGCTATGGCTACACCTTC.

This chain links TRBV3-1 (or the pseudogene TRBV3-2) with TRBJ2-5; D is possibly TRBD2 (6 bases). This CDR3 has 16 amino acids. V shed 4 bases and J shed 0 bases, with 15 bases lying between them. Germline V gives CDR1 LGHDT, CDR2 YNNKEL (reference sequence). The CDR3 DNA sequence: TGTGCCAGCAGCCCCCTATCGGTAGCGGACCAAGAGACCCAGTACTTC. Protein sequence: CASSPLSVADQETQYF.

V is TRBV5-6 and J is TRBJ2-1; 9 bases fit TRBD2. The CDR3 contains 15 residues. Looked up from germline, CDR1 is SGHDT and CDR2 is YYEEEE. The J segment lost 9 bases and the V segment lost 0 bases, leaving 7 bases of the junction unmatched. This CDR3 is CASSLVAGGRGEQFF. The CDR3 DNA sequence: TGTGCCAGCAGCTTGGTTGCGGGAGGGCGGGGTGAGCAGTTCTTC.

The chain couples TRBV3-1 (or the pseudogene TRBV3-2) to TRBJ2-1; perhaps TRBD2 as D (5 bases). This CDR3 has 15 residues. CDR1 LGHDT and CDR2 YNNKEL come from the germline V gene (reference sequence). V gave up 5 bases and J gave up 0 bases, with 11 bases separating them. CDR3 residues: CASSFSGNSYNEQFF. CDR3 nucleotides: TGTGCCAGCAGCTTTTCCGGGAACTCCTACAATGAGCAGTTCTTC.

The V and J genes are TRBV4-2 and TRBJ1-3; no firm D call. The V gene lost 3 bases and the J gene lost 0 bases, with 9 bases spanning the gap. Germline V gene lookup returns CDR1 LGHNA and CDR2 YNFKEQ. The CDR3 contains 15 residues. In nucleotides, the CDR3 is TGTGCCAGCAGCCACGAGGCGAGCTCTGGAAACACCATATATTTT. Its protein product is CASSHEASSGNTIYF.

This rearrangement joins TRBV6-5 to TRBJ2-7; 10 positions agree with TRBD1. In germline, CDR1 is MNHEY, CDR2 SVGAGI. The CDR3 covers 15 residues. V was pared by 5 bases and J by 6 bases, with 10 bases of the junction left unmatched. CDR3 sequence: CASSPLGQGKGEQYF. CDR3 nucleotides: TGTGCCAGCAGTCCCCTGGGACAGGGGAAAGGCGAGCAGTACTTC.

The chain recombines TRBV29-1 with TRBJ1-2; possibly TRBD1 for D (5 bases). The CDR3 loop spans 12 amino acids. Deletions cut 2 bases from V and 3 bases from J, with 7 bases between. The germline gives CDR1 SQVTM, CDR2 ANQGSEA. This chain's CDR3 is CSVEQGYYGYTF. The CDR3, as DNA: TGCAGCGTTGAACAGGGTTACTATGGCTACACCTTC.

The CDR3: CASIVRGLNTEAFF. For the CDR3, the DNA is TGTGCCAGCATCGTAAGGGGGTTGAACACTGAAGCTTTCTTT. The rearrangement links TRBV6-5 to TRBJ1-1, with TRBD1 as a possible D gene (6 bases). The V gene's germline CDR1 is MNHEY and CDR2 SVGAGI. CDR3 length: 14 residues. The germline V and J ends were trimmed by 7 bases and 0 bases, with 12 bases remaining between them.

This clone has only one observation. The chain employs TRBV21-1 and TRBJ2-7; whether TRBD1, the table's D call, matches the DNA was not checked. TRBV21-1 counts as a pseudogene. CDR3 length: 13 amino acids. This chain's CDR3 is CAPIGTGDYEQYF. The CDR3 DNA sequence: TGTGCCCCAATCGGGACAGGCGATTACGAGCAGTACTTC.

The genes are TRBV4-2 and TRBJ2-2; D is undetermined. The CDR3 covers 16 residues. The germline V gene encodes CDR1 LGHNA and CDR2 YNFKEQ. With 1 base removed from V and 2 bases from J, the gap between germline ends came to 11 bases. The CDR3 nucleotides are TGTGCCAGCAGCCAAGTCGCAGGTGAAAACACCGGGGAGCTGTTTTTT. This sequence encodes CASSQVAGENTGELFF.

This clone was found a few times. V gene TRBV24-1 combines with J gene TRBJ2-2; 8 nucleotides align to TRBD1. Trimming removed 5 bases from V and 3 bases from J; junction bases left unmatched: 10. This CDR3 contains 17 residues. Looked up from germline, CDR1 is KGHDR and CDR2 is SFDVKD. CDR3 in DNA: TGTGCCACCAGTGGAACAGGGGGTCATTGGGACACCGGGGAGCTGTTTTTT. This encodes CATSGTGGHWDTGELFF.